Detailed here is one TCR beta chain. The CDR3 spans 18 residues. CD45RO negativity and positive selection for CCR7 defined naive CD8 cells, a population that excluded terminally differentiated effector memory CD45RA+ cells. This entry is derived from a study of shared clonotypes between healthy human individuals. Libraries were prepared by immunoSEQ multiplex PCR; TCRdb keeps only in-frame clonotypes and omits some of them. The profile covers about 2.1 million clones, with 93% appearing a single time and 1.5% to 2% taken by the ten largest. The TCR sequence derives from a man aged 18 to 30 in good health. Some clones in this sample may be carry-over from other donors' samples. Specimen: naive CD8+ T cells from PBMCs. The chain recombines TRBV12-2 with TRBJ2-7; the table's D call, TRBD1, was not checked against the DNA. TRBV12-2 is reported as a pseudogene. CDR3 protein: CASRLTGTTKHFPYEQYF. In nucleotides, the CDR3 is TGTGCAAGTCGCTTAACTGGGACAACGAAACACTTTCCATACGAGCAGTACTTC.